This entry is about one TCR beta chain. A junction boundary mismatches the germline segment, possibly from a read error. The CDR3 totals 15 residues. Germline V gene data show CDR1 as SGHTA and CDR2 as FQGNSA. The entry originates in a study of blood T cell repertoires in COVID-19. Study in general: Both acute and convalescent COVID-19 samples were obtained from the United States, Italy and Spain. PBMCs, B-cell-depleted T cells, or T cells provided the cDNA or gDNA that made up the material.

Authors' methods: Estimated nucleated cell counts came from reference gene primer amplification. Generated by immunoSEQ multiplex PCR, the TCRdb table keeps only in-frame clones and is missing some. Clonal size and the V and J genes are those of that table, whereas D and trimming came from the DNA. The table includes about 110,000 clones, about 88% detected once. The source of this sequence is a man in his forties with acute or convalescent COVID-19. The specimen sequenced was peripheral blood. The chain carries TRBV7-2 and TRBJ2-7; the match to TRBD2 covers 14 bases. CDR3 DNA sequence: TGTGCCAGCAGTTTAGGACTAGCGGGGGGCTACGAGCAGTACTTC. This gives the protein CASSLGLAGGYEQYF.